Listed below are T cell receptor beta chains from one sample, sequenced in a study of patients and donors after allogeneic stem cell transplantation. From the RT-PCR reads, TCRdb called clonotypes with MiXCR, one entry per CDR3 protein. The table lists some 960,000 distinct CDR3 sequences, more than 15% of them singletons. The sample comprised blood, either unsorted or a sorted T cell fraction (not recorded which). The origin of the receptors is a human donor who was either an allogeneic HSCT recipient or a stem cell or donor lymphocyte infusion donor (not recorded which). It is not recorded whose cells these are; they may come from a transplant donor. The CDR3 runs from the conserved cysteine through the conserved F or W. A D gene is named only where the DNA matches it firmly.

V gene: TRBV6-6; D gene: NA; CDR3 protein: CASTNPAGEAFF
V gene: TRBV4-1; D gene: NA; CDR3 protein: CASSQTNSPLHF
V gene: TRBV12-3/TRBV12-4; D gene: NA; CDR3 protein: CASSRAGPTEAFF
V gene: TRBV6-2/TRBV6-3; D gene: NA; CDR3 protein: CASSAPGAGGPQHF
V gene: TRBV5-1; D gene: TRBD1; CDR3 protein: CASSAGQGINSPLHF
V gene: TRBV21-1; D gene: NA; CDR3 protein: CASSLPGPENYEQYF
V gene: TRBV4-2; D gene: NA; CDR3 protein: CASSQVLSVETQYF
V gene: TRBV29-1; D gene: NA; CDR3 protein: CSVDWGGEAFF
V gene: TRBV12-3/TRBV12-4; D gene: NA; CDR3 protein: CASSFYRPSGNTIYF
V gene: TRBV4-2; D gene: TRBD2; CDR3 protein: CASSQDRTSGYEQYF
V gene: TRBV10-3; D gene: NA; CDR3 protein: CAISPGQSADTQYF
V gene: TRBV12-3/TRBV12-4; D gene: TRBD1; CDR3 protein: CASSLEKGANYGYTF
V gene: TRBV4-2; D gene: NA; CDR3 protein: CASRAQASRPDTQYF
V gene: TRBV29-1; D gene: TRBD1; CDR3 protein: CSALTGIFSGANVLTF
V gene: TRBV19; D gene: TRBD1; CDR3 protein: CASLRTGNIYEQYF
V gene: TRBV6-2/TRBV6-3; D gene: NA; CDR3 protein: CASRGLPGGSYEQYF
V gene: TRBV7-2; D gene: TRBD2; CDR3 protein: CASSQGTSGFYEQYF
V gene: TRBV20-1; D gene: TRBD2; CDR3 protein: CSLSGEGSTDTQYF
V gene: TRBV20-1; D gene: NA; CDR3 protein: CSARESGQGETQYF
V gene: TRBV27; D gene: NA; CDR3 protein: CASSTRDEYNEQFF
V gene: TRBV9; D gene: TRBD2; CDR3 protein: CASSVAGRGGLHEQYF
V gene: TRBV25-1; D gene: NA; CDR3 protein: CASSRGTFGKNIQYF
V gene: TRBV20-1; D gene: NA; CDR3 protein: CSARDSNNEQFF
V gene: TRBV7-3; D gene: NA; CDR3 protein: CASSLGSTSNYGYTF
V gene: TRBV9; D gene: NA; CDR3 protein: CASSPLESGYTF
V gene: TRBV15; D gene: TRBD2; CDR3 protein: CATWAGGYNEQFF
V gene: TRBV7-3; D gene: NA; CDR3 protein: CASSLYLADTQYF
V gene: TRBV12-3/TRBV12-4; D gene: TRBD2; CDR3 protein: CASSQGLAAVTDTQYF
V gene: TRBV27; D gene: NA; CDR3 protein: CASSLSWGVEQYF
V gene: TRBV29-1; D gene: TRBD2; CDR3 protein: CSVERDAGVDETQYF
V gene: TRBV7-2; D gene: TRBD1; CDR3 protein: CASSPPGQGRYSPLHF
V gene: TRBV5-1; D gene: TRBD1; CDR3 protein: CASSSDRSDRTYEQYF
V gene: TRBV4-3; D gene: NA; CDR3 protein: CASSQVLGTASPLHF